These 8 T cell receptor beta chains originate from one sample sequenced in a study of T cell responses to AZD1222 COVID-19 vaccine. Method: immunoSEQ multiplex PCR; TCRdb's copy keeps in-frame clones and lacks some. The table has roughly 120,000 clones, approximately 86% seen once; the top ten hold under 20%. The material was peripheral blood, obtained 28 days after the second AZD1222 dose. The receptors come from an adult who received the AZD1222 COVID-19 vaccine.

The chain carries TRBV9 and TRBJ2-3; TRBD2 might be the D (6 bases). The V gene lost 0 bases and the J gene lost 4 bases, with 12 bases spanning the gap. Germline V gives CDR1 SGDLS, CDR2 YYNGEE. The CDR3 covers 15 residues. CDR3 protein: CASSVVGVAADTQYF. For the CDR3, the DNA is TGTGCCAGCAGCGTAGTAGGTGTAGCGGCAGATACGCAGTATTTT.

The chain couples TRBV9 to TRBJ2-7; D could derive from TRBD1 or TRBD2 (5 bases each). Trimming left V 0 bases short and J 2 bases short, with 12 bases between. The CDR3 length is 15 residues. Germline values: CDR1 SGDLS, CDR2 YYNGEE. CDR3 sequence reads: CASSVEGEGPYEQYF. CDR3 sequence (DNA): TGTGCCAGCAGCGTAGAGGGAGAGGGGCCCTACGAGCAGTACTTC.

In DNA form, the CDR3 reads TGTGCCAGCAGTGAAGGGCTTGGCTACACCTTC. Translated: CASSEGLGYTF. This chain uses TRBV25-1 with TRBJ1-2; D not certain. CDR1 is MGHDK, CDR2 SYGVNS, per germline. Deletions cut 2 bases from V and 7 bases from J, with 5 bases between. The CDR3 runs 11 residues.

CDR3 residues: CASSQGWGHTDTQYF. Written as DNA, the CDR3 is TGCGCCAGCAGCCAAGGATGGGGGCACACAGATACGCAGTATTTT. The chain recombines TRBV4-3 with TRBJ2-3; a possible D gene is TRBD1 (6 bases). Germline CDR1 LGHNA, CDR2 YSLEER. V dropped 1 base and J dropped 2 bases, with 10 bases sitting between them. The CDR3 has 15 amino acids.

This chain joins TRBV9 and TRBJ2-3; the D gene is possibly TRBD2 (6 bases). This CDR3 spans 15 amino acids. In germline, CDR1 is SGDLS, CDR2 YYNGEE. Trimming cost V 0 bases and J 3 bases, with 11 bases left between them. For the CDR3, the DNA is TGTGCCAGCAGCGTAGCTAGCGTAGGGACAGATACGCAGTATTTT. Translation: CASSVASVGTDTQYF.

V usage is TRBV12-3 or TRBV12-4 and J usage is TRBJ1-5, with D possibly TRBD1 on 5 matching bases. V lost 1 base to trimming and J lost 11 bases, with 12 bases between them. The CDR3 consists of 13 residues. The CDR3 region has the DNA TGTGCCAGCAGTTTAGGTGCGGGGCGGACCCAGCATTTT. This sequence encodes CASSLGAGRTQHF.

This chain uses TRBV7-9 with TRBJ1-1; the match to TRBD1 covers 8 bases. CDR1 is SEHNR and CDR2 is FQNEAQ in the germline V gene (reference sequence). With V trimmed by 5 bases and J by 4 bases, 6 bases remained unmatched. The CDR3 has 14 amino acids. This CDR3 is CASSLQGAGTEAFF. CDR3 sequence (DNA): TGTGCCAGCAGCCTCCAGGGGGCGGGCACTGAAGCTTTCTTT.

The rearrangement uses TRBV3-1 (or the pseudogene TRBV3-2) and TRBJ1-1; a weak D match, TRBD1 (6 bases). Trimming removed 4 bases at V and 1 base at J, with 13 bases between. This CDR3 contains 15 residues. Looked up from germline, CDR1 is LGHDT and CDR2 is YNNKEL (reference sequence). The CDR3 protein is CASSPGGGANTEAFF. Here the CDR3 DNA reads TGTGCCAGCAGCCCCGGGGGGGGCGCGAACACTGAAGCTTTCTTT.